This TCR beta chain was recorded in a study of early T cells in non-severe SARS-CoV-2 infection. For the study at large: The input, bulk RNA from unsorted whole blood, was sequenced, and chains were unpaired.

On this clonotype itself: Its matching antigen is unknown. A much larger clone is a single base away; this may be a read error.

In the library, individual cDNA molecules carried attached unique molecular identifiers. One entry per CDR3 protein results from TCRdb running MiXCR on the 5' RACE reads. The table includes about 48,000 distinct CDR3 sequences, around a tenth detected once. General observations from the study: Sequences matched to VDJdb favored anti-spike CD8 responses, while private and CD4 specificities were missed.

This CDR3 region has 15 residues. The V gene's germline CDR1 is LNHDA and CDR2 SQIVND (reference sequence). The TCR comes from an adult who was a healthcare worker with PCR-confirmed SARS-CoV-2 infection or an uninfected control (not recorded which). The specimen sequenced was whole blood. The V gene is TRBV19, the J gene TRBJ1-5; D gene uncertain. For the CDR3, the DNA is TGTGCCAGTAGTATACTTGGGCATAGCTATCAGCCCCAGCATTTT. Translated: CASSILGHSYQPQHF. The whole variable domain, filled in from reference TRBV19 and TRBJ1-5, reads DGGITQSPKYLFRKEGQNVTLSCEQNLNHDAMYWYRQDPGQGLRLIYYSQIVNDFQKGDIAEGYSVSREKKESFPLTVTSAQKNPTAFYLCASSILGHSYQPQHFGDGTRLSIL.